This is a list of T cell receptor beta chains from one sample in a study of shared clonotypes between healthy human individuals. Profiled with immunoSEQ multiplex PCR; TCRdb holds only in-frame clones, not every one. The sample comprises around 650,000 clones, roughly 95% of which are singletons, and more than 0.085% rests with the top ten. The sequencing input was naive CD8+ T cells sorted from blood. The receptors here all came from a woman under 40 in good health. The CDR3 runs from the conserved cysteine through the conserved F or W. A D gene is named only where the DNA matches it firmly. Not all rows give a size; the values are once, few, many and, for expanded clones, a class.

-,TRBV7-6,-,TRBJ2-7,TGTGCCAGCAGCTTAGTGCCCTACGAGCAGTACTTC,CASSLVPYEQYF
-,TRBV10-3,TRBD1,TRBJ1-4,TGTGCCATCAGTGAGTCGACAGGGGATAATGAAAAACTGTTTTTT,CAISESTGDNEKLFF
-,TRBV28,-,TRBJ1-2,TGTGCCAGCAGGCCTTTACAGGGCGGGATATTAAACTATGGCTACACCTTC,CASRPLQGGILNYGYTF
-,TRBV4-1,-,TRBJ1-4,TGCGCCAGCAGCCAACTCCAGGCTAGCCCTAATGAAAAACTGTTTTTT,CASSQLQASPNEKLFF
-,TRBV19,-,TRBJ2-1,TGTGCCAGTAAAGGTTCAGGACTACAATGGGAGCAGTTCTTC,CASKGSGLQWEQFF
-,TRBV15,-,TRBJ2-1,TGTGCCACCAGCAGAGCTGGGGGCTCTACACATGAGCAGTTCTTC,CATSRAGGSTHEQFF
-,TRBV28,-,TRBJ1-2,TGTGCCACCTCGGGAGGCGGCCTCTATGGCTACACCTTC,CATSGGGLYGYTF
-,TRBV7-2,TRBD2,TRBJ2-7,TGTGCCAGCAGCCTAGAGCGGGATCCGCCCTACGAGCAGTACTTC,CASSLERDPPYEQYF
-,TRBV15,-,TRBJ2-7,TGTGCCACCAGCAACCCCGGGACACTCAGCTACGAGCAGTACTTC,CATSNPGTLSYEQYF
-,TRBV28,-,TRBJ1-5,TGTGCCAGCAGCCATGGCTTTAGTCTTTCCCCGAGGGGTCAGGGGAATCAGCCCCAGCATTTT,CASSHGFSLSPRGQGNQPQHF
once,TRBV5-1,-,TRBJ1-1,TGCGCCAGCGCCCCAACCTGGAGGGGGAGGGACACTGAAGCTTTCTTT,CASAPTWRGRDTEAFF
-,TRBV10-2,TRBD1,TRBJ2-1,TGCGCCAGCAGCGGGACAGAATACAATGAGCAGTTCTTC,CASSGTEYNEQFF
-,TRBV2,-,TRBJ2-3,TGTGCCAGCAGTGAAACAGGTGTTACAACAGATACGCAGTATTTT,CASSETGVTTDTQYF
-,TRBV19,-,TRBJ2-3,TGTGCCAGTAACCCATCCCTTAACTCGGAAAGCGATACGCAGTATTTT,CASNPSLNSESDTQYF
-,TRBV29-1,-,TRBJ2-3,TGCAGCGTTGAAGATTCAGACACAGATACGCAGTATTTT,CSVEDSDTDTQYF
-,TRBV5-1,-,TRBJ1-4,TGCGCCAGCAGCTTTGTAGTCTGGGTTGAAAAACTGTTTTTT,CASSFVVWVEKLFF
-,TRBV27,-,TRBJ2-1,TGTGCCAGCAGTCCCGGGGACCATGGCTATGAGCAGTTCTTC,CASSPGDHGYEQFF
-,TRBV4-1,TRBD2,TRBJ2-1,TGCGCCAGCAGCCAAGCGGGAGGACCATCCTACAATGAGCAGTTCTTC,CASSQAGGPSYNEQFF
-,TRBV4-1,-,TRBJ2-2,TGCGCCAGCAGCCCCCAGGGAGGAAGAACCGGGGAGCTGTTTTTT,CASSPQGGRTGELFF
-,TRBV14,TRBD2,TRBJ2-2,TGTGCCAGCAGCCAAGGAGTTAGCGGGAGAGGTGGGGAGCTGTTTTTT,CASSQGVSGRGGELFF
-,TRBV4-2,-,TRBJ2-3,TGTGCCAGCAGCCAAACCCCCTTAGGGGGAGAGTTGGGAGATACGCAGTATTTT,CASSQTPLGGELGDTQYF
-,TRBV18,-,TRBJ2-1,TGTGCCAGCTCTCCGGGAAATGAGCAGTTCTTC,CASSPGNEQFF
once,TRBV29-1,-,TRBJ2-7,TGCAGCGGTCGAGAGTTTGGCGAGCAGTACTTC,CSGREFGEQYF
-,TRBV9,TRBD1,TRBJ1-1,TGTGCCAGCAGCTCGGGACAGGGGGCAATAACGGACACTGAAGCTTTCTTT,CASSSGQGAITDTEAFF
-,TRBV21-1,-,TRBJ1-1,TGTGCCAGCAGCAAAGCGGGGCGGTCAGCTGAAGCTTTCTTT,CASSKAGRSAEAFF
-,TRBV2,-,TRBJ1-2,TGTGCCAGCAGTGAAATTGGGGCCAGCGTGCCAAAGAACTATGGCTACACCTTC,CASSEIGASVPKNYGYTF
-,TRBV5-1,-,TRBJ2-1,TGCGCCAGCAGCTTGTCAGCCTCCTACAATGAGCAGTTCTTC,CASSLSASYNEQFF
-,TRBV9,-,TRBJ2-7,TGTGCCAGCAGCGTTTACTCAGCCGACGAGCAGTACTTC,CASSVYSADEQYF
-,TRBV27,-,TRBJ2-1,TGTGCCAGCAGTTTGAGGGACGTGAGCTACAATGAGCAGTTCTTC,CASSLRDVSYNEQFF
once,TRBV25-1,-,TRBJ1-4,TGTGCCAGCAGTGAATGGGGTGGCGAAAAACTGTTTTTT,CASSEWGGEKLFF
-,TRBV9,-,TRBJ2-7,TGTGCCAGCAGTGAGAAAGGGGTCAACGAGCAGTACTTC,CASSEKGVNEQYF
-,TRBV6-1,-,TRBJ1-5,TGTGCCAGCAGTGAAGGCAGGACACGCTATAGCAATCAGCCCCAGCATTTT,CASSEGRTRYSNQPQHF
-,TRBV12-2,-,TRBJ2-5,TGTGCAAGTCGCTTAGTCCGGACTAGCGAGATACGAAGCGAGACCCAGTACTTC,CASRLVRTSEIRSETQYF
-,TRBV25-1,-,TRBJ1-1,TGTGCCAGCAGCGAGGGGATTCTCACTGAAGCTTTCTTT,CASSEGILTEAFF
-,TRBV28,-,TRBJ1-5,TGTGCCAGCAGTTTCGAAAGGGGATATGGACAGCCCCAGCATTTT,CASSFERGYGQPQHF
-,TRBV11-2,-,TRBJ1-1,TGTGCCAGCAGCTTAGATCTGGCTACTGAAGCTTTCTTT,CASSLDLATEAFF
-,TRBV11-2,TRBD1,TRBJ1-4,TGTGCCAGCAGCCCGCACAGGGGGGCTAATGAAAAACTGTTTTTT,CASSPHRGANEKLFF
-,TRBV30,-,TRBJ2-6,TGTGCCTGGAGTGTAGGCTCTGGGGCCAACGTCCTGACTTTC,CAWSVGSGANVLTF
-,TRBV20-1,-,TRBJ2-3,TGCAGTGCTAGAGCGTCAGATACGCAGTATTTT,CSARASDTQYF
-,TRBV14,TRBD2,TRBJ2-1,TGTGCCAGCAGCCACGGACTAGCGGAATACAATGAGCAGTTCTTC,CASSHGLAEYNEQFF